The rows below give T cell receptor beta chains drawn from one sample of a study of T cells in Graves' hyperthyroidism and ophthalmopathy. TCRdb reprocessed the multiplex PCR reads with MiXCR, giving one entry per CDR3 protein. Of 350,000 to 450,000 distinct CDR3 sequences listed, about 18% were seen once; the top ten hold approximately 33%. Sequenced input: blood. The receptors shown here come from a woman aged 25 to 39 with Graves' hyperthyroidism that later progressed to Graves' ophthalmopathy. CDR3s include the opening cysteine and the closing phenylalanine or tryptophan. Where a row states a size, it is once, few, many or the class of an expanded clone; other rows omit it.

CDR3 protein	CDR3 length	V gene	clone size
CSASLGGTEAFF	12	TRBV20-1	many
CASSEVEADSYEQYF	15	TRBV25-1	few
CASNQGYQETQYF	13	TRBV12-3/TRBV12-4	-
CASSPRGRTDTQYF	14	TRBV3-1	many
CASSVKGRGPLGGETQYF	18	TRBV9	-
CASSLYPGASSYNEQFF	17	TRBV7-8	-
CASSLDRDNYGYTF	14	TRBV7-9	-
CASSPNPSSYNEQFF	15	TRBV5-1	-
CASLGGVGPQHF	12	TRBV28	few
CASSQESLTGVPSYEQYF	18	TRBV4-1	-
CASSWVKNSPLHF	13	TRBV6-2/TRBV6-3	many
CASRAWESSDTQYF	14	TRBV7-9	many
CATSGPRVETNAYEQYF	17	TRBV24-1	many
CASTEDSSGANVLTF	15	TRBV19	few
CASSLERGKPEEAFF	15	TRBV12-3/TRBV12-4	many
CASSSIGAWEQYF	13	TRBV5-8	many
CASSSILVTGLYGYTF	16	TRBV28	many
CASSHGQGGTDTQYF	15	TRBV7-9	many
CASSPGTSGVGREQYF	16	TRBV28	few
CASRHRDRYGGQFF	14	TRBV6-1	few
CASSFRGSLSLGGNTIYF	18	TRBV28	few
CASSKLAGGTYNEQFF	16	TRBV11-2	few
CAWRRGAGGIGETQYF	16	TRBV30	-
CASSLEVGFPYEQYF	15	TRBV5-1	many
CASSVRGRGDEKLFF	15	TRBV9	-
CSVDGERGDEQFF	13	TRBV29-1	-
CASSLDRGREEQYF	14	TRBV3-1	-
CASSLSDNQPQHF	13	TRBV28	many
CSARDWLGPKYEQYF	15	TRBV20-1	many
CASSPGTGIEQFF	13	TRBV5-5	-
CASSLVPGADNEQFF	15	TRBV11-2	many
CASSFVSPREDTQYF	15	TRBV28	many
CASSQAGLYNEQFF	14	TRBV3-1	many
CASSRSRDTDLAKNIQYF	18	TRBV19	-
CASSAQGRIEKLFF	14	TRBV28	many
CSASHYLTGELFF	13	TRBV29-1	many
CASSPRGKAYEQYF	14	TRBV3-1	many
CASTPRALNTGELFF	15	TRBV3-1	-
CASSLIRDTEAFF	13	TRBV5-5	many
CASRQTGLRAGESTEAFF	18	TRBV5-1	-
CASIPGEGKTAEAFF	15	TRBV7-6	many
CASSQFGDGVPMNTEAFF	18	TRBV25-1	few
CASSATGMSGANVLTF	16	TRBV6-1	many
CASTLLAGVPTGTDTQYF	18	TRBV6-1	many
CASSLGAGVGTEAFF	15	TRBV11-2	many
CASSPPLVGVNTEAFF	16	TRBV7-9	few
CASSDLPGQRRETQYF	16	TRBV6-1	few
CASSESILNTGELFF	15	TRBV2	-
CTSSRYEPYNEQFF	14	TRBV6-1	few
CASSLRGRVNEKLFF	15	TRBV28	-
CASSLKGFGYGYTF	14	TRBV6-1	many
CSAREVPKGIQYF	13	TRBV20-1	-
CSARDFEGTEAFF	13	TRBV20-1	many